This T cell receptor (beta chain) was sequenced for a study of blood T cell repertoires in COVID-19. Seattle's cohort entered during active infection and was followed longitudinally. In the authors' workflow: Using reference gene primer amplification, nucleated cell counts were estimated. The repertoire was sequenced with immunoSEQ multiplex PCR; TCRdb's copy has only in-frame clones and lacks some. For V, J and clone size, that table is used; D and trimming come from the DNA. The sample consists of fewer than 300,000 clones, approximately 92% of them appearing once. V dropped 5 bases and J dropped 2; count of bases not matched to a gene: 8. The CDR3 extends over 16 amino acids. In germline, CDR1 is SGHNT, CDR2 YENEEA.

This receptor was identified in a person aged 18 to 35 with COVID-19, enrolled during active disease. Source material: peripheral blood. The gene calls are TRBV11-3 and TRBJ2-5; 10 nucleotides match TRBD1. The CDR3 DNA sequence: TGTGCCAGCAGCCTCCTGCCGGGACAGGGGCAAGAGACCCAGTACTTC. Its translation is CASSLLPGQGQETQYF.